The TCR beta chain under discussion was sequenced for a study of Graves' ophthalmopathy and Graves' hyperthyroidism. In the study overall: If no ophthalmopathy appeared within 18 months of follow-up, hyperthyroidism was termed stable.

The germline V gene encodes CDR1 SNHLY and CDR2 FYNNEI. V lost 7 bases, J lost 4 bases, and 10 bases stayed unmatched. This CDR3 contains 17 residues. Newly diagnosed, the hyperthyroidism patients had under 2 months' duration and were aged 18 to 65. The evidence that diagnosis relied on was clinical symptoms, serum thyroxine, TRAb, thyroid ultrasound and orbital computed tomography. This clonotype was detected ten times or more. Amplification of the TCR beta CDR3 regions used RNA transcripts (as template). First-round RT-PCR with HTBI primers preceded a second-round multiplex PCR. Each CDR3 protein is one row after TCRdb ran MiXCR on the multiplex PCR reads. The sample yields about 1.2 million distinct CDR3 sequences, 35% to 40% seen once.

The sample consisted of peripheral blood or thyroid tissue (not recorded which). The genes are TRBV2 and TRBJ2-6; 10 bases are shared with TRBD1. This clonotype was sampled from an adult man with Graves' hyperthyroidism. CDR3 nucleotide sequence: TGTGCCAGCAACTTGGACAGGGGGTTTGGAGGGGCCAACGTCCTGACTTTC. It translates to CASNLDRGFGGANVLTF.